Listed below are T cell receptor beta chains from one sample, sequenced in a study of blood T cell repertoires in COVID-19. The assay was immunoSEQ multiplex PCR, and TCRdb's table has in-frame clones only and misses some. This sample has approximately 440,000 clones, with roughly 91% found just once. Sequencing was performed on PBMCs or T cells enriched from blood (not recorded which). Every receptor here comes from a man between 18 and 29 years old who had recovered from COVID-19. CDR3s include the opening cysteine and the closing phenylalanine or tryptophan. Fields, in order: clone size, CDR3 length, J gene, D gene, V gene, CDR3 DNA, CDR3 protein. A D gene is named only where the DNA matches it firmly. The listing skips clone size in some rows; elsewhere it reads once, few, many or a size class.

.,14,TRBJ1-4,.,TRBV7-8,TGTGCCAGCAGCTTAACAGGGTTTAATGAAAAACTGTTTTTT,CASSLTGFNEKLFF
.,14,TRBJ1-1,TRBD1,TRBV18,TGTGCCAGCTCACCGTGGACAGGGAGGCCTGAAGCTTTCTTT,CASSPWTGRPEAFF
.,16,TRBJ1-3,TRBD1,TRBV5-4,TGTGCCAGCAGCTCGGGACAGGGTCGGTCTGGAAACACCATATATTTT,CASSSGQGRSGNTIYF
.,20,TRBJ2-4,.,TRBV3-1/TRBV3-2,TGTGCCAGCATACTCGAAATCCGGGAGCCTCGAACGCTAGCCAAAAACATTCAGTACTTC,CASILEIREPRTLAKNIQYF
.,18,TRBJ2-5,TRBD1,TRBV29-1,TGCAGCGTCGAGTCAATACCCGGGACAGGCTTTGGAGCAGAGACCCAGTACTTC,CSVESIPGTGFGAETQYF
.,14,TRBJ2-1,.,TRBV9,TGTGCCAGCAGCCCGTCTCGGGGGTACAATGAGCAGTTCTTC,CASSPSRGYNEQFF
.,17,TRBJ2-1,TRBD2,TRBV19,TGTGCCAGTAGTAGCGTGGGGAGGCTAGCGGGAGTGAATGAGCAGTTCTTC,CASSSVGRLAGVNEQFF
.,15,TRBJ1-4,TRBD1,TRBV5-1,TGCGCCAGCAGCGCCGGGACAGGCGGAAATGAAAAACTGTTTTTT,CASSAGTGGNEKLFF
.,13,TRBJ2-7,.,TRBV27,TGTGCCAGCAGCCCGGGACTTACCTACGAGCAGTACTTC,CASSPGLTYEQYF
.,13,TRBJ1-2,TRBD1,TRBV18,TGTGCCAGCTCGCTAAGGACAGGGAATGGCTACACCTTC,CASSLRTGNGYTF
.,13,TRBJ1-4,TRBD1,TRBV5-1,TGCGCCAGCAGTCGGGACAGAAATGAAAAACTGTTTTTT,CASSRDRNEKLFF
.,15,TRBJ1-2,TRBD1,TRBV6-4,TGTGCCAGCAGTAAAAGGACAGGGGGGGACTATGGCTACACCTTC,CASSKRTGGDYGYTF
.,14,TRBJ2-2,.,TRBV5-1,TGCGCCAGCAGCTTGTCGTTGAACACCGGGGAGCTGTTTTTT,CASSLSLNTGELFF
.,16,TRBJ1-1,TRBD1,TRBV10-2,TGCGCCAGCAAAAGACAGGGGGCCGTAGGGAACACTGAAGCTTTCTTT,CASKRQGAVGNTEAFF
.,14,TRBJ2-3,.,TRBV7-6,TGTGCCAGCAGCTCGTGGGCCTCCGGAGATACGCAGTATTTT,CASSSWASGDTQYF
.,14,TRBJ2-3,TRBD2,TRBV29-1,TGCAGCGTTGGCGGGGGGGGTAGAACAGATACGCAGTATTTT,CSVGGGGRTDTQYF
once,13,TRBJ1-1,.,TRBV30,TGTGCCTGGAGTACAGGGAAACACACTGAAGCTTTCTTT,CAWSTGKHTEAFF
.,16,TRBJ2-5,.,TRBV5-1,TGCGCCAGCAGCGGGGGGGCCGCGACGACTGGAGAGACCCAGTACTTC,CASSGGAATTGETQYF
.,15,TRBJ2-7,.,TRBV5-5,TGTGCCAGCAGCCTCGGGACTCCCTCCCCCTACGAGCAGTACTTC,CASSLGTPSPYEQYF
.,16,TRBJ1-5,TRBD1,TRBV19,TGTGCCAGTAGGCCACCCGGGACAGGGGGCGGACAGCCCCAGCATTTT,CASRPPGTGGGQPQHF
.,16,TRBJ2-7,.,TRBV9,TGTGCCAGCAGCCCGAGGAAGGACAGAGTATCCTACGAGCAGTACTTC,CASSPRKDRVSYEQYF
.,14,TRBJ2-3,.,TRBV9,TGTGCCAGCAGCGGTCTAGCCGTTATAAATACGCAGTATTTT,CASSGLAVINTQYF
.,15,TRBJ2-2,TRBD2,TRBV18,TGTGCCAGCTCCCCCGAGTGGGAGGGCGCCGGGGAGCTGTTTTTT,CASSPEWEGAGELFF
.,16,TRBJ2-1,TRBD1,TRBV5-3,TGTGCCAGAAGCCCCGCGACAGGGGTAAATGTCAATGAGCAGTTCTTC,CARSPATGVNVNEQFF
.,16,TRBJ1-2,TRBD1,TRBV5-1,TGCGCCAGCAGCTTGAAGGGGACAGGGACAAACTATGGCTACACCTTC,CASSLKGTGTNYGYTF
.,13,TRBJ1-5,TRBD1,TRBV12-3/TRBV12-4,TGTGCCAGCAGAGGGACAGGGAGAGAGGCCCAGCATTTT,CASRGTGREAQHF
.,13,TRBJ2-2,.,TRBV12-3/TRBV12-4,TGTGCCAGCAGTTTAACTACCGCCGGGGAGCTGTTTTTT,CASSLTTAGELFF
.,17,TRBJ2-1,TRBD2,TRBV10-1,TGCGCCAGCAGTGTGAGGGGGACCTTAGCGGGGTACAATGAGCAGTTCTTC,CASSVRGTLAGYNEQFF
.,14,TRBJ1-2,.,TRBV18,TGTGCCAGCTCACCCTCAGGGGAGGGGTATGGCTACACCTTC,CASSPSGEGYGYTF
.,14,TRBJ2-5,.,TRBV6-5,TGTGCCAGCAGTCCCCGGGACTCAGAAGAGACCCAGTACTTC,CASSPRDSEETQYF
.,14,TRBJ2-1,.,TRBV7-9,TGTGCCAGCAGCTTCTCAACGGGTCGGGATGAGCAGTTCTTC,CASSFSTGRDEQFF
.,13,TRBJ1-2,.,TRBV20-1,TGCAGTGCTAGTCCCCAGGGCATCTATGGCTACACCTTC,CSASPQGIYGYTF
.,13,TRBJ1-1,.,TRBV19,TGTGCCAGTAGTATTAGGGGCGAGACTGAAGCTTTCTTT,CASSIRGETEAFF
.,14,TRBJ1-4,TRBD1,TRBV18,TGTGCCAGCTCACCCGGGACAGGGAATGAAAAACTGTTTTTT,CASSPGTGNEKLFF
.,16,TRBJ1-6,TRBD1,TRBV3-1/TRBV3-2,TGTGCCAGCAGCCAAGTCGGGACAGGGGGTCGATCACCCCTCCACTTT,CASSQVGTGGRSPLHF
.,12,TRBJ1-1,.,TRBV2,TGTGCCAGTACAGGGACGGGCACTGAAGCTTTCTTT,CASTGTGTEAFF